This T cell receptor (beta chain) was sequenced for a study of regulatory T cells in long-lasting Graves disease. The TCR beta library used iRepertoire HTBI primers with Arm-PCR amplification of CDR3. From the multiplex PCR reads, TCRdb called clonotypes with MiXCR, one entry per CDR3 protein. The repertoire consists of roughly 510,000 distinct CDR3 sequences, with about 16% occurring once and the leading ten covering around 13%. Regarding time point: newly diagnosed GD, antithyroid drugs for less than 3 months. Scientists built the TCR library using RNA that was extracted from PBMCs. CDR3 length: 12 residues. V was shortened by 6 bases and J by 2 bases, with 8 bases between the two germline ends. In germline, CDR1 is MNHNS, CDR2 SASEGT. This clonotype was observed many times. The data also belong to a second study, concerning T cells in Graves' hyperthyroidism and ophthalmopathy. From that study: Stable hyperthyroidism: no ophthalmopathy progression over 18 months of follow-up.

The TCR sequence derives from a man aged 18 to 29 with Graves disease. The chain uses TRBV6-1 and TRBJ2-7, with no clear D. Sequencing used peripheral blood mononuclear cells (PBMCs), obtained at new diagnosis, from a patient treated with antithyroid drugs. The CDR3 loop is CASRDAPYEQYF. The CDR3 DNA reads TGTGCCAGCAGGGACGCACCCTACGAGCAGTACTTC.